The 11 T cell receptor beta chains below were found in one sample sequenced in a study of immune evolution from preneoplasia to lung adenocarcinoma. The protocol was immunoSEQ multiplex PCR, while the TCRdb copy is restricted to in-frame clones and leaves out a portion. The sample lists fewer than 4,000 clones; 76% were seen once. The specimen was FFPE minimally invasive lung adenocarcinoma tissue. All receptors derive from a person in their 70s with lung adenocarcinoma.

This rearrangement joins TRBV5-1 to TRBJ2-3; D is uncertain. The CDR3 loop spans 14 amino acids. Trimming removed 2 bases at V and 2 bases at J, with 9 bases between. Germline V gene sequence: CDR1 SGHRS, CDR2 YFSETQ. CDR3 amino acids: CASSFSSYTDTQYF. The CDR3 DNA is TGCGCCAGCAGCTTTTCGTCCTACACAGATACGCAGTATTTT.

V is TRBV30 and J is TRBJ2-2; D is undetermined. The V gene lost 0 bases and the J gene lost 3 bases, with 8 bases spanning the gap. The CDR3 covers 14 residues. Germline V CDR1 and CDR2: GTSNPN, SVGIG (reference sequence). The CDR3 loop reads CAWSVTLHTGELFF. The CDR3 nucleotides read TGTGCCTGGAGTGTTACGCTGCACACCGGGGAGCTGTTTTTT.

This clone was detected a few times. CDR3 loop: CASSVGGGGELFF. The CDR3 nucleotides read TGTGCCAGCAGTGTAGGGGGCGGCGGGGAGCTGTTTTTT. The V and J genes are TRBV2 and TRBJ2-2; TRBD1 aligns across 7 bases. CDR3 length: 13 amino acids. Trimming took 4 bases from V and 7 from J; bases not matched to a gene: 3. From germline, CDR1 is SNHLY and CDR2 FYNNEI.

The chain carries TRBV18 and TRBJ2-3, with D maybe TRBD1 (5 bases). Germline V CDR1 and CDR2: KGHSH, LQKENI. The length of the CDR3 is 15 residues. V dropped 4 bases and J dropped 2 bases, with 13 bases sitting between them. This CDR3 reads CASSLQGSYTDTQYF. The CDR3 DNA is TGTGCCAGCTCACTCCAGGGATCTTACACAGATACGCAGTATTTT. The full variable domain, in which reference TRBV18 and TRBJ2-3 provide the parts outside the CDR3, is NAGVMQNPRHLVRRRGQEARLRCSPMKGHSHVYWYRQLPEEGLKFMVYLQKENIIDESGMPKERFSAEFPKEGPSILRIQQVVRGDSAAYFCASSLQGSYTDTQYFGPGTRLTVL.

The genes are TRBV12-5 and TRBJ1-1; D ambiguous. Germline values: CDR1 LGHNT, CDR2 FRNRAP. V was pared by 6 bases and J by 0 bases, with 5 bases between. The CDR3 is 12 amino acids. This chain's CDR3 is CASGELNTEAFF. The CDR3 DNA sequence: TGTGCTAGTGGGGAGCTGAACACTGAAGCTTTCTTT. Full variable domain (remainder filled in from reference TRBV12-5 and TRBJ1-1): DARVTQTPRHKVTEMGQEVTMRCQPILGHNTVFWYRQTMMQGLELLAYFRNRAPLDDSGMPKDRFSAEMPDATLATLKIQPSEPRDSAVYFCASGELNTEAFFGQGTRLTVV.

The V call is TRBV6-1, the J call TRBJ2-1; D is perhaps TRBD1 or TRBD2 (5 bases each). Between the trimmed V and J ends, which lost 2 bases and 6 bases, there was a span of 14 bases. The CDR3 totals 15 residues. Germline V gives CDR1 MNHNS, CDR2 SASEGT. CDR3 protein: CASSEWGRTGNEQFF. CDR3 sequence (DNA): TGTGCCAGCAGTGAATGGGGCAGGACTGGCAATGAGCAGTTCTTC.

The V call is TRBV28, the J call TRBJ2-3; weak D call: TRBD2 (6 bases). The CDR3 length is 15 residues. Germline values: CDR1 MDHEN, CDR2 SYDVKM. Trimming took off 5 bases at V and 2 bases at J, with 14 bases between the two ends. CDR3 protein: CASSPPSELTDTQYF. In DNA form, the CDR3 reads TGTGCCAGCAGTCCCCCTAGCGAACTCACAGATACGCAGTATTTT.

This clone is large in the sample. The J gene is TRBJ2-7, the V gene TRBV19, with TRBD2 identical over 10 bases. The CDR3 covers 17 residues. Germline assignment: CDR1 LNHDA and CDR2 SQIVND (reference sequence). V was pared by 6 bases and J by 0 bases, with 11 bases of the junction left unmatched. In DNA form, the CDR3 reads TGTGCCAGTAGCCTCACTGGACTAGCGGAGACCTCCTACGAGCAGTACTTC. Translation: CASSLTGLAETSYEQYF. Together with reference TRBV19 and TRBJ2-7, the CDR3 gives the full variable domain: DGGITQSPKYLFRKEGQNVTLSCEQNLNHDAMYWYRQDPGQGLRLIYYSQIVNDFQKGDIAEGYSVSREKKESFPLTVTSAQKNPTAFYLCASSLTGLAETSYEQYFGPGTRLTVT.

V is TRBV7-2 and J is TRBJ2-1; D gene uncertain. V lost 5 bases and J lost 7, with 18 bases in between. Germline CDR1 reads SGHTA; CDR2 reads FQGNSA. This CDR3 region has 15 residues. This CDR3 reads CASSMDRNFRNEQFF. The DNA of the CDR3 is TGTGCCAGCAGCATGGATCGGAATTTTAGGAATGAGCAGTTCTTC.

This clone has just one count. The chain is built from TRBV2 and TRBJ1-6; D gene ambiguous. There are 15 residues in the CDR3. Germline V gene data show CDR1 as SNHLY and CDR2 as FYNNEI. V was shortened by 9 bases and J by 6 bases, with 18 bases between the two germline ends. This CDR3 reads CARTVMAGGNSPLHF. CDR3 nucleotides: TGTGCCAGAACAGTGATGGCAGGCGGTAATTCACCCCTCCACTTT.

This sequence joins TRBV4-1 and TRBJ2-1, with D tentatively TRBD2 (5 bases). This CDR3 has 16 residues. The V gene lost 4 bases and the J gene lost 3 bases, with 16 bases spanning the gap. Germline V gene sequence: CDR1 MGHRA, CDR2 YSYEKL. The CDR3 DNA is TGCGCCAGCAGCCTCAATGCCCCGGGGAACTACAATGAGCAGTTCTTC. Translated: CASSLNAPGNYNEQFF.